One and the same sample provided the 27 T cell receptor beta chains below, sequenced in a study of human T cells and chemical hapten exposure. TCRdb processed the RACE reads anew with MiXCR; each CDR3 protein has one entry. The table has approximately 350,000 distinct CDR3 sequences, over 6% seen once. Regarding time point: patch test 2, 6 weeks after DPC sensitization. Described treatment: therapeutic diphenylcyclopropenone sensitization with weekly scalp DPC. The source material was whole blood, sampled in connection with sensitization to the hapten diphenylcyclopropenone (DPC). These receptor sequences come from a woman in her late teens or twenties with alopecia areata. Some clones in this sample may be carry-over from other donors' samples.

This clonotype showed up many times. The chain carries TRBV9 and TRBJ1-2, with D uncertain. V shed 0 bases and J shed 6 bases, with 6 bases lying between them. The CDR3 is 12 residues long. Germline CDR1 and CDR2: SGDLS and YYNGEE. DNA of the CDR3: TGTGCCAGCAGCGTAGAAGCCCATGGCTACACCTTC. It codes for CASSVEAHGYTF.

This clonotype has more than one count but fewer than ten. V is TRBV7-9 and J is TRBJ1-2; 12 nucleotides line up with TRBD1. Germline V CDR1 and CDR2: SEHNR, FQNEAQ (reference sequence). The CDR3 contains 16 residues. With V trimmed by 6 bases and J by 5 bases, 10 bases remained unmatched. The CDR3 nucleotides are TGTGCCAGCAGGACATCCGGGACAGGGGGCCTTTATGGCTACACCTTC. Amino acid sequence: CASRTSGTGGLYGYTF.

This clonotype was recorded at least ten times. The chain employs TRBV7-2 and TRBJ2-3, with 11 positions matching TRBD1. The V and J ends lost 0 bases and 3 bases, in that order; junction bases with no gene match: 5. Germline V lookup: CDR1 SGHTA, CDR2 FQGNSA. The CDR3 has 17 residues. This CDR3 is CASSLAPGQGVTDTQYF. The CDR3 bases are TGTGCCAGCAGCTTAGCTCCGGGACAGGGGGTTACAGATACGCAGTATTTT.

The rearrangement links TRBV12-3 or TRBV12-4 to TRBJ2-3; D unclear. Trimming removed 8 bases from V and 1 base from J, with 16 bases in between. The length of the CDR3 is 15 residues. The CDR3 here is CASGDGPAGTDTQYF. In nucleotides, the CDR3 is TGTGCCAGCGGAGACGGGCCCGCAGGCACAGATACGCAGTATTTT.

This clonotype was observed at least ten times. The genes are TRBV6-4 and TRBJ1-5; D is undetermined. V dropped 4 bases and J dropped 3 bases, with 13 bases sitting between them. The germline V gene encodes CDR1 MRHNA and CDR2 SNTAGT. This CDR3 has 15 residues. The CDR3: CASSAHQEDNQPQHF. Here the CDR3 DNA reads TGTGCCAGCAGTGCACACCAAGAAGACAATCAGCCCCAGCATTTT.

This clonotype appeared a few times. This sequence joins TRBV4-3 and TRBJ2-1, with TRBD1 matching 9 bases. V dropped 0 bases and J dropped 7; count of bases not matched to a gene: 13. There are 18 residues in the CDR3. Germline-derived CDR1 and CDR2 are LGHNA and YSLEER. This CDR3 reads CASSQDRPGTGKSNEQFF. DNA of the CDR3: TGCGCCAGCAGCCAAGATAGGCCTGGGACAGGGAAATCTAATGAGCAGTTCTTC.

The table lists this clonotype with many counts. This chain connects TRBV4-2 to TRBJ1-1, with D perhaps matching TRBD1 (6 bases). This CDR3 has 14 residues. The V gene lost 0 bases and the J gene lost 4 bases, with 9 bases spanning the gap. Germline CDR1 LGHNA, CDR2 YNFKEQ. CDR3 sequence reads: CASSQDVRGTEAFF. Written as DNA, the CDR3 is TGTGCCAGCAGCCAAGATGTCAGGGGCACTGAAGCTTTCTTT.

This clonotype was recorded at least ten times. DNA for the CDR3: TGTGCCAGCAGTCCACTGAAAAACACCTTCACAGATACGCAGTATTTT. It encodes CASSPLKNTFTDTQYF. The chain recombines TRBV12-3 or TRBV12-4 with TRBJ2-3; D not resolved. Trimming left V 5 bases short and J 2 bases short, with 17 bases between. CDR3 size: 16 residues.

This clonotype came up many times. In DNA, the CDR3 is TGCGCCAGCAGGGATCGGACGGGGCCTAGCACAGATACGCAGTATTTT. Its protein product is CASRDRTGPSTDTQYF. The chain combines TRBV5-1 with TRBJ2-3, with D tentatively TRBD1 or TRBD2 (5 bases each). The V gene lost 5 bases and the J gene lost 0 bases, with 16 bases spanning the gap. Germline values: CDR1 SGHRS, CDR2 YFSETQ. This CDR3 contains 16 residues. The variable domain in full, completed from reference TRBV5-1 and TRBJ2-3, reads KAGVTQTPRYLIKTRGQQVTLSCSPISGHRSVSWYQQTPGQGLQFLFEYFSETQRNKGNFPGRFSGRQFSNSRSEMNVSTLELGDSALYLCASRDRTGPSTDTQYFGPGTRLTVL.

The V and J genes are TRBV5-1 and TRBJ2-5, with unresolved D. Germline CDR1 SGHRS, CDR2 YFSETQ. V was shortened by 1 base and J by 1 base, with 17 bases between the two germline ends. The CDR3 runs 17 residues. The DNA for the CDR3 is TGCGCCAGCAGCTTGTTGTCTTCCTACAGCCTCCAAGAGACCCAGTACTTC. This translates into CASSLLSSYSLQETQYF.

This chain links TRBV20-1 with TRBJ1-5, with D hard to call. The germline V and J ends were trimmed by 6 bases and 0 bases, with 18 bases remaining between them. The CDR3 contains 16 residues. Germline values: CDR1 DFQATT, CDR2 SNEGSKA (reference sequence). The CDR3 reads CSAAFFGIYSNQPQHF. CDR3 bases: TGCAGTGCCGCTTTCTTCGGCATATATAGCAATCAGCCCCAGCATTTT.

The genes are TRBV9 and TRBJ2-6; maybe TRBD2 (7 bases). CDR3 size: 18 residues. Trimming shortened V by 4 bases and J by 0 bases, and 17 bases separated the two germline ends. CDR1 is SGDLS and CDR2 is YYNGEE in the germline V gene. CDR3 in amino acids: CASSLQGGIPSGANVLTF. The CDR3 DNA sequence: TGTGCCAGCAGCCTACAGGGAGGGATACCCTCTGGGGCCAACGTCCTGACTTTC.

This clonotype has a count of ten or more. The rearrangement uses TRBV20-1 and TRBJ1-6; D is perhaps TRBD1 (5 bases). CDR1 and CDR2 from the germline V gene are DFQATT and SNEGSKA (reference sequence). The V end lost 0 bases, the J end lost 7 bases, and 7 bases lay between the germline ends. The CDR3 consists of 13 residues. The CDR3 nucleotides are TGCAGTGCTAGAGATCGGGGGAATTCACCCCTCCACTTT. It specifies CSARDRGNSPLHF.

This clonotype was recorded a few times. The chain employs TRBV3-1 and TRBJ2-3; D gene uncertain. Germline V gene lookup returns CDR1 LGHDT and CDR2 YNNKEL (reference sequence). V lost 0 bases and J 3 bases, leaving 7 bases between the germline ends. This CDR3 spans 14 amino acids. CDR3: CASSQDTFTDTQYF. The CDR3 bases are TGTGCCAGCAGCCAAGATACGTTTACAGATACGCAGTATTTT.

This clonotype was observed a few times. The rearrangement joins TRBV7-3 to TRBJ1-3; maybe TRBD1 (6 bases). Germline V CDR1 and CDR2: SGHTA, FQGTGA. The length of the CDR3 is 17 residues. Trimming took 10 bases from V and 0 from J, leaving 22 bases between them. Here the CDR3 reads CATRGARDWVSGNTIYF. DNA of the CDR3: TGTGCCACCCGGGGGGCGCGGGATTGGGTCTCTGGAAACACCATATATTTT.

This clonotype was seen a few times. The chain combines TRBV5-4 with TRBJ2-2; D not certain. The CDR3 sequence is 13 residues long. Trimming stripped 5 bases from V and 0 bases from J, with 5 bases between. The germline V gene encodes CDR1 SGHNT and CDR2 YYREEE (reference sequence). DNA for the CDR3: TGTGCCAGCAGGCCGCCGAACACCGGGGAGCTGTTTTTT. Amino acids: CASRPPNTGELFF.

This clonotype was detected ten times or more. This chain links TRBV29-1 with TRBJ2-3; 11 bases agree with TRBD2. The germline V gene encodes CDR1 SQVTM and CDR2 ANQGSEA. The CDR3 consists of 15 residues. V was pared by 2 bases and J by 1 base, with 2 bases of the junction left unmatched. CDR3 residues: CSVEILAGGTDTQYF. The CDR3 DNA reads TGCAGCGTTGAAATACTAGCGGGGGGCACAGATACGCAGTATTTT.

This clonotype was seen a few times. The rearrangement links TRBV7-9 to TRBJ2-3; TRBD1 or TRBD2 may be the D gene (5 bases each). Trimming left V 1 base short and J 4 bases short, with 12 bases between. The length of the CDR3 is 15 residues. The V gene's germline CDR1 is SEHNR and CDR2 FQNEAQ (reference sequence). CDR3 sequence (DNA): TGTGCCAGCAGCTTAGTATTGAGGGGAGCAGATACGCAGTATTTT. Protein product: CASSLVLRGADTQYF.

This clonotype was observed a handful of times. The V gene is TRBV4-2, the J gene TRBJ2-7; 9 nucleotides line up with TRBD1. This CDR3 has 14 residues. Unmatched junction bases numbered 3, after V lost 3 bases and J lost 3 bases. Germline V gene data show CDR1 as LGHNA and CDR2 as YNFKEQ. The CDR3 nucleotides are TGTGCCAGCAGCCAGCCGGGACAGGGCTACGAGCAGTACTTC. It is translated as CASSQPGQGYEQYF.

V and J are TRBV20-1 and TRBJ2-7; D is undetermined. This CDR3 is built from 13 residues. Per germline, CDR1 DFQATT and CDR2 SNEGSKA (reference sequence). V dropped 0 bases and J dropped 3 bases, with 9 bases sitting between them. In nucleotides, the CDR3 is TGCAGTGCTAGAGACGGTCGCAGCTACGAGCAGTACTTC. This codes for CSARDGRSYEQYF.

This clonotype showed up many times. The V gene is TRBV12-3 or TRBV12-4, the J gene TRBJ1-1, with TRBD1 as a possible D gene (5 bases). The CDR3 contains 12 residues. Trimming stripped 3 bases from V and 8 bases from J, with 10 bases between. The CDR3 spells CASSFSGGEAFF. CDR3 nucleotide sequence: TGTGCCAGCAGTTTCTCCGGGGGGGAAGCTTTCTTT.

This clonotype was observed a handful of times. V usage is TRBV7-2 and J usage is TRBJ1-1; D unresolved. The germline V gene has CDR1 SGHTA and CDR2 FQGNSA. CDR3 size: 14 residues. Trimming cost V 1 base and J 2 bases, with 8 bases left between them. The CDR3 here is CASSLVFANTEAFF. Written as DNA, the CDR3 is TGTGCCAGCAGCTTAGTATTTGCTAACACTGAAGCTTTCTTT.

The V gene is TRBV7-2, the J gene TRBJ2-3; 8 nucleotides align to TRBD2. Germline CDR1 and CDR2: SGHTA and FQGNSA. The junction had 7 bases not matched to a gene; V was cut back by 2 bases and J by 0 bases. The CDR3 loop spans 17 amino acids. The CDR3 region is CASSLITGGPSTDTQYF. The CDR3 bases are TGTGCCAGCAGCTTAATAACGGGGGGGCCTAGCACAGATACGCAGTATTTT.

The DNA of the CDR3 is TGTGCCAGCAGACCCTATACAGGGAGCTCCTACGAGCAGTACTTC. Amino acid sequence: CASRPYTGSSYEQYF. This chain uses TRBV6-5 with TRBJ2-7; maybe TRBD1 (6 bases). Germline loops: CDR1 MNHEY, CDR2 SVGAGI. V was shortened by 6 bases and J by 0 bases, with 15 bases between the two germline ends. This CDR3 is built from 15 residues.

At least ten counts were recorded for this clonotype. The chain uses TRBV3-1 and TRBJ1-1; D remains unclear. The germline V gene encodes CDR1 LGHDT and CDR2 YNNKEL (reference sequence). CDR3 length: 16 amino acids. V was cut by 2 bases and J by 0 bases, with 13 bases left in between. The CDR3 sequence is CASSQNSGPLNTEAFF. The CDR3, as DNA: TGTGCCAGCAGCCAAAACTCAGGACCGTTGAACACTGAAGCTTTCTTT.

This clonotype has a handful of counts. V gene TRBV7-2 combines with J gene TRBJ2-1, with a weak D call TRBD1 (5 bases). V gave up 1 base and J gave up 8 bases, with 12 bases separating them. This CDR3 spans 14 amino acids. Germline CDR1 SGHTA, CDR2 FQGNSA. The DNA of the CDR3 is TGTGCCAGCAGCTTAGGATCTAGGGGCGATGAGCAGTTCTTC. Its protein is CASSLGSRGDEQFF.

As DNA, the CDR3 is TGTGCCAGCAGTTACTCGAACGCGGGGGCAGATACGCAGTATTTT. It specifies CASSYSNAGADTQYF. This chain joins TRBV6-5 and TRBJ2-3; TRBD2 aligns across 7 bases. Losses at the gene ends were 0 bases for V and 4 bases for J; bases not matched to a gene: 4. This CDR3 is built from 15 residues. Germline loops: CDR1 MNHEY, CDR2 SVGAGI.